Listed here is a single TCR beta chain. The antigen remains undetermined. Naive CD8 cells lacked CD45RO and underwent positive selection for CCR7, leaving out terminally differentiated effector memory CD45RA+ cells. The data stem from a study of shared clonotypes between healthy human individuals. Study results and caveats: Only blood underwent sampling, and tissue repertoires likely differ.

Clones were read by immunoSEQ multiplex PCR, and TCRdb kept only the in-frame ones, dropping some. The data hold hundreds of thousands of clones, with 92% observed a single time. V was clipped by 10 bases and J by 1 base, with 14 bases between them. The CDR3 extends over 13 amino acids. The germline gives CDR1 SNHLY, CDR2 FYNNEI. The clonotype comes from a man aged 25-45 years in good health. Sequencing was performed on naive CD8+ T cells sorted from blood. This rearrangement joins TRBV2 to TRBJ2-7; D might be TRBD2 (5 bases). Here the CDR3 DNA reads TGTGCCATTGCCCGGACTGGGTCCTACGAGCAGTACTTC. It translates to CAIARTGSYEQYF. Together with reference TRBV2 and TRBJ2-7, the CDR3 gives the full variable domain: EPEVTQTPSHQVTQMGQEVILRCVPISNHLYFYWYRQILGQKVEFLVSFYNNEISEKSEIFDDQFSVERPDGSNFTLKIRSTKLEDSAMYFCAIARTGSYEQYFGPGTRLTVT.